The clone carrying this TCR beta chain was recorded only once. These data originate in a study of T cell changes during pregnancy in multiple sclerosis. Clones were read by immunoSEQ multiplex PCR, and TCRdb kept only the in-frame ones, dropping some. The sample records under 55,000 clones, roughly 92% being singletons. Germline CDR1 and CDR2: MGHDK and SYGVNS. The CDR3 is 13 residues long. Between the trimmed V and J ends, which lost 6 bases and 8 bases, there was a span of 16 bases. The sequencing here drew on CD4+ T cells from peripheral blood mononuclear cells, taken before pregnancy. The rearrangement uses TRBV25-1 and TRBJ1-2; a possible D gene is TRBD1 (5 bases). The receptor was isolated from a female donor with multiple sclerosis, enrolled in a pregnancy study. In DNA form, the CDR3 reads TGTGCCAGCAGAGACCGGGGGGGTGGCGGCTACACCTTC. It translates to CASRDRGGGGYTF.